A selection of T cell receptor beta chains follows, all from one sample in a study of STAT3 mutations in large granular lymphocyte leukemia. Generated by immunoSEQ multiplex PCR, the TCRdb table keeps only in-frame clones and is missing some. The sample holds 2,000 to 3,000 clones; roughly nine tenths are singletons and the top ten take around 93%. Sequencing input: peripheral blood mononuclear cells. These receptors all stem from a woman between 65 and 79 years old with T-cell large granular lymphocyte leukemia. Some clones in this sample may be carry-over from other donors' samples. The CDR3 runs from the conserved cysteine through the conserved F or W. The D gene is left open where the match is weak. Expanded clones get a size class; other rows say once, few or many, or leave the size out.

D gene	J gene	V gene	clone size	CDR3 protein	CDR3 DNA
TRBD1	TRBJ1-4	TRBV11-2	-	CARGTDLERTNEKLFF	TGTGCCAGAGGGACAGACCTGGAACGAACTAATGAAAAACTGTTTTTT
-	TRBJ1-2	TRBV19	medium-sized	CASRGDMANYGYTF	TGTGCCAGTAGGGGGGACATGGCGAACTATGGCTACACCTTC
-	TRBJ1-4	TRBV18	-	CASSPPSLQGEKLFF	TGTGCCAGCTCACCACCAAGTCTACAGGGTGAAAAACTGTTTTTT
-	TRBJ1-1	TRBV5-5	-	CASSFGQNMNTEAFF	TGTGCCAGCAGCTTCGGACAGAACATGAACACTGAAGCTTTCTTT
-	TRBJ1-2	TRBV4-3	-	CASSQDWAGGYGYTF	TGCGCCAGCAGCCAAGATTGGGCCGGGGGCTATGGCTACACCTTC
-	TRBJ2-2	TRBV6-5	-	CASSYSTSNTGELFF	TGTGCCAGCAGTTACTCAACTTCTAACACCGGGGAGCTGTTTTTT
-	TRBJ2-3	TRBV5-1	-	CASSLGTLGTDTQYF	TGCGCCAGCAGCTTGGGTACCTTAGGCACAGATACGCAGTATTTT
TRBD2	TRBJ2-7	TRBV7-9	-	CASSPKAGVEQYF	TGTGCCAGCAGCCCGAAGGCGGGAGTCGAGCAGTACTTC
-	TRBJ1-4	TRBV2	-	CASRERSNEKLFF	TGTGCCAGCAGAGAGAGGAGCAATGAAAAACTGTTTTTT
TRBD1	TRBJ2-7	TRBV9	-	CASSASGGAGHEQYF	TGTGCCAGCAGCGCCTCAGGGGGCGCGGGCCACGAGCAGTACTTC
-	TRBJ2-7	TRBV5-1	-	CASSLGLKHKPPSYEQYF	TGCGCCAGCAGCCTGGGACTTAAGCATAAACCACCTTCCTACGAGCAGTACTTC
-	TRBJ1-6	TRBV5-1	-	CASSYRGHDSPLHF	TGCGCCAGCAGCTATCGGGGCCATGATTCACCCCTCCACTTT
TRBD2	TRBJ2-3	TRBV18	-	CASSLGLAGTDTQYF	TGTGCCAGCTCTTTAGGACTAGCCGGCACAGATACGCAGTATTTT
-	TRBJ1-2	TRBV30	-	CAWSHTGRDYTF	TGTGCCTGGAGTCATACGGGACGTGACTACACCTTC
TRBD2	TRBJ2-7	TRBV5-4	-	CASSYPGRLAGPYEQYF	TGTGCCAGCAGCTATCCCGGCCGACTAGCGGGTCCCTACGAGCAGTACTTC
-	TRBJ1-5	TRBV27	-	CASSLAGPKSNQPQHF	TGTGCCAGCAGTTTAGCGGGGCCTAAATCCAATCAGCCCCAGCATTTT
-	TRBJ2-5	TRBV5-4	-	CASSLLKGETQYF	TGTGCCAGCAGCTTGTTAAAAGGGGAGACCCAGTACTTC
-	TRBJ2-2	TRBV9	-	CASSVVGSHTGELFF	TGTGCCAGCAGCGTAGTCGGCTCACACACCGGGGAGCTGTTTTTT
TRBD1	TRBJ2-7	TRBV7-9	-	CASSLQGAQYF	TGTGCCAGCAGCTTACAGGGGGCTCAGTACTTC
-	TRBJ2-5	TRBV6-5	-	CASSYSIPTGETQYF	TGTGCCAGCAGTTACTCGATCCCCACCGGGGAGACCCAGTACTTC
TRBD2	TRBJ2-7	TRBV7-2	-	CASSPRTSGGGFEQYF	TGTGCCAGCAGCCCAAGGACTAGCGGCGGGGGGTTCGAGCAGTACTTC
-	TRBJ1-6	TRBV28	-	CASSLPGTSDSPLHF	TGTGCCAGCAGCCTACCGGGAACCAGTGATTCACCCCTCCACTTT
TRBD1	TRBJ1-4	TRBV14	-	CASSQDDRGTNEKLFF	TGTGCCAGCAGCCAGGACGACAGGGGAACTAATGAAAAACTGTTTTTT
-	TRBJ1-2	TRBV19	-	CASSIDRASDYGYTF	TGTGCCAGTAGTATAGACAGGGCCTCCGATTATGGCTACACCTTC
-	TRBJ2-7	TRBV7-9	-	CASSLEFRGEQYF	TGTGCCAGCAGCCTAGAGTTCCGAGGCGAGCAGTACTTC
-	TRBJ1-1	TRBV2	-	CASREGFTEAFF	TGTGCCAGTAGAGAGGGGTTCACTGAAGCTTTCTTT
-	TRBJ2-5	TRBV18	once	CASSPRGPEETQYF	TGTGCCAGCTCACCCCGCGGTCCAGAGGAGACCCAGTACTTC
-	TRBJ2-7	TRBV7-9	-	CASSFRSYEQYF	TGTGCCAGCAGTTTCCGTTCCTACGAGCAGTACTTC
-	TRBJ2-7	TRBV18	-	CASSPPLSGSYEQYF	TGTGCCAGCTCACCCCCCTTGTCAGGGAGCTACGAGCAGTACTTC
-	TRBJ2-3	TRBV9	-	CASSASPGGPGTQYF	TGTGCCAGCAGCGCATCTCCTGGGGGCCCCGGTACGCAGTATTTT
-	TRBJ2-1	TRBV11-2	-	CASSGGALYNEQFF	TGTGCCAGCAGCGGGGGGGCCCTCTACAATGAGCAGTTCTTC
-	TRBJ1-2	TRBV13	-	CASSLSRGPGVNYGYTF	TGTGCCAGCAGCTTAAGCAGGGGCCCGGGAGTTAACTATGGCTACACCTTC
-	TRBJ2-3	TRBV11-2	-	CASSLNADTQYF	TGTGCCAGCAGCTTAAACGCAGATACGCAGTATTTT
-	TRBJ2-5	TRBV20-1	-	CSARYRETQYF	TGCAGTGCCCGCTATAGGGAGACCCAGTACTTC
-	TRBJ2-3	TRBV4-3	-	CASSPRTPHTDTQYF	TGCGCCAGCAGCCCGAGGACCCCACACACAGATACGCAGTATTTT
-	TRBJ2-2	TRBV18	-	CASSTTGNTGELFF	TGTGCCAGCTCAACTACAGGGAACACCGGGGAGCTGTTTTTT
-	TRBJ1-1	TRBV5-4	-	CASSLFVGAVGGTEAFF	TGTGCCAGCAGCTTGTTTGTAGGGGCGGTCGGGGGGACTGAAGCTTTCTTT